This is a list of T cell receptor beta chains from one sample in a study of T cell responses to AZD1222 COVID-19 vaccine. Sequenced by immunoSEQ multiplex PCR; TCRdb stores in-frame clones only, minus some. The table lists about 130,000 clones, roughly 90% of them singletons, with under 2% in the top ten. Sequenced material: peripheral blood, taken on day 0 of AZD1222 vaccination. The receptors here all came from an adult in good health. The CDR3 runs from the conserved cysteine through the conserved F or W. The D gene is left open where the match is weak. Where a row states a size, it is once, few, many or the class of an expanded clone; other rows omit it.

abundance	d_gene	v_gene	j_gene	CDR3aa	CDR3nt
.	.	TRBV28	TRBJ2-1	CASSFRGGSYNEQFF	TGTGCCAGCAGTTTTAGGGGCGGCTCCTACAATGAGCAGTTCTTC
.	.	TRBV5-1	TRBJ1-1	CASSQQGFNTEAFF	TGCGCCAGCAGCCAACAGGGCTTCAACACTGAAGCTTTCTTT
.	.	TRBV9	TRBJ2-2	CASRPPVETGELFF	TGTGCCAGCCGCCCCCCAGTTGAAACCGGGGAGCTGTTTTTT
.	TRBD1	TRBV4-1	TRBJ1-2	CASSQDRGQGYTF	TGCGCCAGCAGCCAAGACAGGGGGCAGGGCTACACCTTC
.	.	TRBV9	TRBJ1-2	CASSVEENYGYTF	TGTGCCAGCAGCGTAGAGGAGAACTATGGCTACACCTTC
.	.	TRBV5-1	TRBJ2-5	CASRVGHTGLRQETQYF	TGCGCCAGCAGAGTAGGACACACAGGGCTTCGCCAAGAGACCCAGTACTTC
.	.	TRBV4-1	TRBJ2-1	CASSPGKMSSYNEQFF	TGCGCCAGCAGCCCGGGGAAGATGAGCTCCTACAATGAGCAGTTCTTC
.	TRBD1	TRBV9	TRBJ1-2	CASSAGTGVRLPYGYTF	TGTGCCAGCAGCGCCGGGACAGGGGTCAGGCTGCCCTATGGCTACACCTTC
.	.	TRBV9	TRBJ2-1	CASSVEFPPAGGYNEQFF	TGTGCCAGCAGCGTAGAATTCCCACCAGCGGGTGGCTACAATGAGCAGTTCTTC
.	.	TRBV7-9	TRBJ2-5	CASSLGQGRGAQYF	TGTGCCAGCAGCCTCGGACAGGGCCGGGGGGCCCAGTACTTC
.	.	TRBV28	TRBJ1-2	CASSSQGTYGYTF	TGTGCCAGCAGTTCTCAGGGGACATATGGCTACACCTTC
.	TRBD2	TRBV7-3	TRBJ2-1	CASSGQPGGEEQFF	TGTGCCAGCAGCGGACAACCGGGGGGAGAGGAGCAGTTCTTC
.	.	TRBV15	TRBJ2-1	CATSRAKLYNEQFF	TGTGCCACCAGCAGAGCTAAACTTTACAATGAGCAGTTCTTC
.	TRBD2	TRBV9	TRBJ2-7	CASSVGAGGPSYEQYF	TGTGCCAGCAGCGTGGGAGCGGGAGGCCCCTCCTACGAGCAGTACTTC
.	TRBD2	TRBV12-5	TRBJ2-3	CASGFLMVPGGLTDTQYF	TGTGCTAGTGGTTTCCTGATGGTACCGGGAGGGCTCACAGATACGCAGTATTTT
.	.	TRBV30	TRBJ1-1	CAWSVALNTEAFF	TGTGCCTGGAGTGTGGCCCTGAACACTGAAGCTTTCTTT
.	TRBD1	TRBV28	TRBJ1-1	CASSFMPGGRTEAFF	TGTGCCAGCAGTTTTATGCCAGGGGGAAGGACTGAAGCTTTCTTT
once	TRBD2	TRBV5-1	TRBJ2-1	CASSLFSGRVPNEQFF	TGCGCCAGCAGCTTGTTTAGCGGGAGAGTCCCCAATGAGCAGTTCTTC
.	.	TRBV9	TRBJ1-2	CASAGYGYTF	TGTGCCAGCGCCGGGTACGGCTACACCTTC
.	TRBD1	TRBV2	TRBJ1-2	CANSERARDSDYGYTF	TGTGCCAACAGTGAAAGGGCCCGGGACAGCGACTATGGCTACACCTTC
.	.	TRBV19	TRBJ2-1	CASTGQGTYNEQFF	TGTGCCAGTACGGGGCAGGGGACCTACAATGAGCAGTTCTTC
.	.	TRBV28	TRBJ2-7	CASSLPLGGSYEQYF	TGTGCCAGCAGTTTACCACTGGGCGGCTCCTACGAGCAGTACTTC
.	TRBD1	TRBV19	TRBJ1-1	CASSLTGGVTEAFF	TGTGCCAGTAGTCTTACAGGGGGCGTCACTGAAGCTTTCTTT
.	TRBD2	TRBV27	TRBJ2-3	CASSPTSGRSTDTQYF	TGTGCCAGCAGTCCCACTAGCGGGCGTAGCACAGATACGCAGTATTTT
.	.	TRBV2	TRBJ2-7	CASSDSKMGDSRTYYEQYF	TGTGCCAGCAGTGATAGTAAGATGGGAGACTCCCGTACCTACTACGAGCAGTACTTC
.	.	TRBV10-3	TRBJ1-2	CAIRGVSQGINYGYTF	TGTGCCATCCGAGGGGTGTCGCAGGGGATTAACTATGGCTACACCTTC
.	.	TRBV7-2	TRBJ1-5	CASSPRREQPQHF	TGTGCCAGCAGCCCTAGGAGGGAACAGCCCCAGCATTTT
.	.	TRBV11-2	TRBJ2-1	CASSLAWLANNEQFF	TGTGCCAGCAGCTTAGCGTGGCTAGCGAATAATGAGCAGTTCTTC
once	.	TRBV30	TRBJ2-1	CAWSYRANEQFF	TGTGCCTGGAGTTACAGGGCGAATGAGCAGTTCTTC
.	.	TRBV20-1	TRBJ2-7	CSASIAEEQYF	TGCAGTGCTAGCATAGCGGAAGAGCAGTACTTC
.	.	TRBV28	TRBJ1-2	CASSWGSYGYTF	TGTGCCAGCAGTTGGGGGAGTTATGGCTACACCTTC
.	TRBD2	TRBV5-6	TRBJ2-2	CASSLLPSGTGELFF	TGTGCCAGCAGCTTGTTGCCTAGCGGGACCGGGGAGCTGTTTTTT
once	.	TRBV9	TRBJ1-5	CASSPPNSNQPQHF	TGTGCCAGCAGCCCGCCAAATAGCAATCAGCCCCAGCATTTT
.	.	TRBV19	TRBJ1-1	CASSEDTGINTEAFF	TGTGCCAGTAGTGAGGATACAGGGATAAACACTGAAGCTTTCTTT
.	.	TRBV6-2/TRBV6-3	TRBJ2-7	CASSYSRETPGYF	TGTGCCAGCAGTTACTCCAGGGAAACCCCGGGGTACTTC
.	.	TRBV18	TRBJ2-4	CASSLDPGGQTLKAKNIQYF	TGTGCCAGCTCACTCGACCCGGGGGGACAGACTCTGAAAGCCAAAAACATTCAGTACTTC
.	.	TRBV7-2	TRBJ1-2	CASSPNRVGSYGYTF	TGTGCCAGCAGCCCAAATCGGGTGGGCAGCTATGGCTACACCTTC
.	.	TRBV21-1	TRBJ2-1	CASSKGLLWVTNEQFF	TGTGCCAGCAGCAAAGGCCTTTTATGGGTAACTAATGAGCAGTTCTTC
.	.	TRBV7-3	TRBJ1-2	CASSLPGADGYTF	TGTGCCAGCAGCTTACCGGGGGCAGATGGCTACACCTTC
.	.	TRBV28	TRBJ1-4	CASSFAGDNEKLFF	TGTGCCAGCAGTTTTGCAGGTGATAATGAAAAACTGTTTTTT
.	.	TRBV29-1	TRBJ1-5	CSVDPGGNQPQHF	TGCAGCGTTGACCCAGGGGGCAATCAGCCCCAGCATTTT
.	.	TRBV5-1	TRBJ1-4	CASNRQVNEKLFF	TGCGCCAGCAACCGACAGGTAAATGAAAAACTGTTTTTT
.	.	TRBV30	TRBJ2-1	CAWNLGSRDEQFF	TGTGCCTGGAACCTCGGTAGCAGGGACGAGCAGTTCTTC
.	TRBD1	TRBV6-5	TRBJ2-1	CASSYWDRAPRDEQFF	TGTGCCAGCAGTTACTGGGACAGGGCTCCTAGAGATGAGCAGTTCTTC
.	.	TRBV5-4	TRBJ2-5	CASSLGRMPLQETQYF	TGTGCCAGCAGCTTGGGTAGGATGCCCCTACAAGAGACCCAGTACTTC